This TCR beta chain was found in a study of cytomegalovirus exposure and HLA in healthy donors. Losses at the gene ends were 4 bases for V and 0 bases for J; bases not matched to a gene: 12. The CDR3 extends over 18 amino acids. Per germline, CDR1 MDHEN and CDR2 SYDVKM. The primer mix had 60 Vbeta and 13 Jbeta primers. This table comes from immunoSEQ multiplex PCR, and its TCRdb copy is limited to in-frame clones, with some not included. The data show tens of thousands of clones, with around 64% seen just once and about 2.1% held by the top ten. The sequence was collected from a man between 25 and 39 years old in good health and CMV-seronegative. Sequencing used PBMCs. The chain combines TRBV28 with TRBJ1-5; 7 nucleotides match TRBD1. The chain's CDR3 is CASSSYSTGWDSNQPQHF. CDR3 nucleotide sequence: TGTGCCAGCAGTTCATATTCGACAGGGTGGGATAGCAATCAGCCCCAGCATTTT.